This TCR beta chain appears in the sequencing data of a study of T cells in Graves' hyperthyroidism and ophthalmopathy. This clonotype was recorded at least ten times. Its antigen remains unknown. RNA transcripts served as the template for amplifying TCR beta CDR3 regions. First-round RT-PCR with HTBI primers amplified the TCR CDR3 region. TCRdb ran MiXCR on the multiplex PCR reads and lists one entry per CDR3 protein. The sample contains 550,000 to 650,000 distinct CDR3 sequences, 11% to 15% of which appear only once. Study-level points and caveats: The majority of expanded thyroid clonotypes above 0.001 also appeared in blood.

The CDR3 loop spans 15 amino acids. The germline gives CDR1 SGHTA, CDR2 FQGTGA. Trimming took 5 bases from V and 4 from J; bases not matched to a gene: 10. The TCR originated in a woman aged 25 to 39 with Graves' hyperthyroidism that later progressed to Graves' ophthalmopathy. The sequenced sample was blood. The chain carries TRBV7-3 and TRBJ2-7; 8 nucleotides agree with TRBD2. The CDR3 loop reads CASSRFSGNEYEQYF. CDR3 sequence (DNA): TGTGCCAGCAGCAGATTTAGCGGGAATGAGTACGAGCAGTACTTC.